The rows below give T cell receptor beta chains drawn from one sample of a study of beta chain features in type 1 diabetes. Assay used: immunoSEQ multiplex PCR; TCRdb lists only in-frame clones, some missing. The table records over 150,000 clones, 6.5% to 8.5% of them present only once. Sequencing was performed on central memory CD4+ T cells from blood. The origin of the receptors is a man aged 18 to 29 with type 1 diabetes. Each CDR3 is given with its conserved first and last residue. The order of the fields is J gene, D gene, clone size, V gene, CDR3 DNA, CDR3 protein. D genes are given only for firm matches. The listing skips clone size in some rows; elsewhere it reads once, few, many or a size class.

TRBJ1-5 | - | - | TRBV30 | TGTGCCTGGAGTAAAAGGGGCTCTCAGCCCCAGCATTTT | CAWSKRGSQPQHF
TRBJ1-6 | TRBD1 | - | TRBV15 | TGTGCCACCAGCAGAGGGTGGACAGGGGGTTCACCCCTCCACTTT | CATSRGWTGGSPLHF
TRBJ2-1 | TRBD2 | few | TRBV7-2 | TGTGCCAGCAGCTCTGCCGGGACTAGCGTGGAGCAGTTCTTC | CASSSAGTSVEQFF
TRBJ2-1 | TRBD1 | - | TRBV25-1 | TGTGCCAGCAGTGAATTCTCCGGGACAGGGGGCGCCGGGAATGAGCAGTTCTTC | CASSEFSGTGGAGNEQFF
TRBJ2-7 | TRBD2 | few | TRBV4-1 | TGCGCCAGCAGCCAAGGAAACGTAGCGGGAGGGTTTTACGAGCAGTACTTC | CASSQGNVAGGFYEQYF
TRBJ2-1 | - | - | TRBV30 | TGTGCCTGGAGTGTACTCTCCGGGGTGAAGTTCTTC | CAWSVLSGVKFF
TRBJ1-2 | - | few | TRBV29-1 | TGCAGCGTTGTTCCAGACAGTTCCTATGGCTACACCTTC | CSVVPDSSYGYTF
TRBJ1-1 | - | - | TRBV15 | TGTGCCACCAGCAGAGATCTGCGGGCCACTGAAGCTTTCTTT | CATSRDLRATEAFF
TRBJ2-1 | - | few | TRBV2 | TGTGCCAGCAGTCCCCTAGCGAACTCCTACAATGAGCAGTTCTTC | CASSPLANSYNEQFF
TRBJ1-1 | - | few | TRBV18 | TGTGCCAGCTCCGAAGGGGAGAACACTGAAGCTTTCTTT | CASSEGENTEAFF
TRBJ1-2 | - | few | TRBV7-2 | TGTGCCAGCAGCCCACTGGCGGGGGGCTACACCTTC | CASSPLAGGYTF
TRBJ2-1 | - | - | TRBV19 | TGTGCCAGTAGAGGGCAGGGAAACTACAATGAGCAGTTCTTC | CASRGQGNYNEQFF
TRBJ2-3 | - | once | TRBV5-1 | TGCGCCAGCAGCGGGCTGGGCAGGGGGGCAGATACGCAGTATTTT | CASSGLGRGADTQYF
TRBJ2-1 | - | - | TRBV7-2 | TGTGCCAGCAGCATCCAACCCAGCTCCTACAATGAGCAGTTCTTC | CASSIQPSSYNEQFF
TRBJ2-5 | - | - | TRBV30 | TGTGCCTGGAGTGAAGACTCTGAGCTTGAGACCCAGTACTTC | CAWSEDSELETQYF
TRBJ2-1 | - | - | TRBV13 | TGTGCCAGCAGCTTGGATAGGGGGTCTGAGCAGTTCTTC | CASSLDRGSEQFF
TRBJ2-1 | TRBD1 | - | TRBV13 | TGTGCCAGCAGTTCGGGACAGCCTAATGAGCAGTTCTTC | CASSSGQPNEQFF
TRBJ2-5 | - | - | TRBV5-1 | TGCGCCAGCAGGTCGCCCACAGGAACGGAGACCCAGTACTTC | CASRSPTGTETQYF
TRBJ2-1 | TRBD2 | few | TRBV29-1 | TGCAGCGCCCAGACTAGCGGGGGTTTCATTGAGCAGTTCTTC | CSAQTSGGFIEQFF
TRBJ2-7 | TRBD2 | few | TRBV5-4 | TGTGCCAGCAGCCCATGGACTAGGGGTTCCTACGAGCAGTACTTC | CASSPWTRGSYEQYF
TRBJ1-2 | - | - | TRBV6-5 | TGTGCCAGCAGTTACTCGGGGGGGAGGGTAGGCTACACCTTC | CASSYSGGRVGYTF
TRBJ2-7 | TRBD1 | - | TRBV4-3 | TGCGCCAGCAGCCAAGAACAGGGGACCGAGCAGTACTTC | CASSQEQGTEQYF
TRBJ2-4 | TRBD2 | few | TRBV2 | TGTGCCAGCAGTCTAGGACTAGAGGGCATTCAGTACTTC | CASSLGLEGIQYF
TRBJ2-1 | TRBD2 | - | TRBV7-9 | TGTGCCAGCAGCCCCCGGACTAGCGGGGATCGGCGTTTAAATGAGCAGTTCTTC | CASSPRTSGDRRLNEQFF
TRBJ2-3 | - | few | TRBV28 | TGTGCCAGCATAAAGCCCGCCACAGATACGCAGTATTTT | CASIKPATDTQYF
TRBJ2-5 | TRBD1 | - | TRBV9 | TGTGCCAGCAGCGTAGCAGGGGGCGGGGAGACCCAGTACTTC | CASSVAGGGETQYF
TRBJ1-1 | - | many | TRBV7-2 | TGTGCCAGCAGCTTTCGGGGAGGAACTGAAGCTTTCTTT | CASSFRGGTEAFF
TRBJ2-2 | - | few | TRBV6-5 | TGTGCCAGCCAGGGCCTGAACACCGGGGAGCTGTTTTTT | CASQGLNTGELFF
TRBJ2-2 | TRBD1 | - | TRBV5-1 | TGCGCCAGCAGCTTGGACAGGGGAGACACCGGGGAGCTGTTTTTT | CASSLDRGDTGELFF
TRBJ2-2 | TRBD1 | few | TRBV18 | TGTGCCAGCTCACCATCCGGACAGGGAGCCGCCGGGGAGCTGTTTTTT | CASSPSGQGAAGELFF
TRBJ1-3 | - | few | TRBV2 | TGTGCCAGCAATCCAACAGGGTCCGGAAACACCATATATTTT | CASNPTGSGNTIYF
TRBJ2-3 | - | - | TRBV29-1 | TGCACCACATACACAGATACGCAGTATTTT | CTTYTDTQYF
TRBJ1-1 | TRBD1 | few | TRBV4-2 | TGTGCCAGCAGCCACCCGGGACAGGGGGCGAACACTGAAGCTTTCTTT | CASSHPGQGANTEAFF
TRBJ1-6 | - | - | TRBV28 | TGTGCCAGCAACTCGGCGGAAAATTCACCCCTCCACTTT | CASNSAENSPLHF
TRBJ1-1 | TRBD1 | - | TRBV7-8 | TGTGCCAGCAGGCCCCGGGGGCTACAGGGGTCTGGCACTGAAGCTTTCTTT | CASRPRGLQGSGTEAFF
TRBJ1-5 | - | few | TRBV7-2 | TGTGCCAGCAGCTTCCCCCAAAATCAGCCCCAGCATTTT | CASSFPQNQPQHF
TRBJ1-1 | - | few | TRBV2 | TGTGCCAGCACCTGGGGAGTGGGGGGGCCTTTCTTT | CASTWGVGGPFF
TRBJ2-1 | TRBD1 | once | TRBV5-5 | TGTGCCAGCAGCCCAGGGACAGGGGGATACAATGAGCAGTTCTTC | CASSPGTGGYNEQFF
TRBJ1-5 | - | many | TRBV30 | TGTGCCTGGAGTGTACAGGGCAATCAGCCCCAGCATTTT | CAWSVQGNQPQHF
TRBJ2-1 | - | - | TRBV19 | TGTGCCAGTAGTATTCGGGGTGGTTCCTACAATGAGCAGTTCTTC | CASSIRGGSYNEQFF
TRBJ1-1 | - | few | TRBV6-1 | TGTGCCAGCAGCTTAGAAAGGCAGGGTAGCACTGAAGCTTTCTTT | CASSLERQGSTEAFF
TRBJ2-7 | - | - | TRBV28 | TGTGCCAGCAGTTCCCAGGGTGACAGTCGAGTCTACGAGCAGTACTTC | CASSSQGDSRVYEQYF
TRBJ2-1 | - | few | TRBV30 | TGTGCCTGGAGCCCGGGCTACAATGAGCAGTTCTTC | CAWSPGYNEQFF
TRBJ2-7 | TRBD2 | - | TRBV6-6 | TGTGCCAGCAGTATCTTGGAGGAGGGCGGGAGGGATGGGCAGTACTTC | CASSILEEGGRDGQYF
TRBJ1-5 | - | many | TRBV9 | TGTGCCAGCAGCGTGGGTGGAGAGGGTAATCAGCCCCAGCATTTT | CASSVGGEGNQPQHF
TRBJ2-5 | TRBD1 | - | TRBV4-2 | TGTGCCAGCAGCCAAGGACAGGGAGAAGAGACCCAGTACTTC | CASSQGQGEETQYF
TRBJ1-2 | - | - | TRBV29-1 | TGCAGCGTGGGGGGAGGCGACTATGGCTACACCTTC | CSVGGGDYGYTF
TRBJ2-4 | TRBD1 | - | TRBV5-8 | TGTGCCACCCAGGGGACAGGGTTGGGAAACATTCAGTACTTC | CATQGTGLGNIQYF
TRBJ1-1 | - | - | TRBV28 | TGTGCCAGCAGTTCAATGGGACACCTGAACACTGAAGCTTTCTTT | CASSSMGHLNTEAFF
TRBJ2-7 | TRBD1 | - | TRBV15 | TGTGCCACCAGCAGAGACCCAGGGGACAGCTCCTACGAGCAGTACTTC | CATSRDPGDSSYEQYF
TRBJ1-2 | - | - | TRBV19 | TGTGCCAGTAGCCAACAGCAGGGGTATGGTGGCTACACCTTC | CASSQQQGYGGYTF
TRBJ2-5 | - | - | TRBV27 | TGTGCCAGCAGGGAGAGAACAGGAACGGACCGTTTGGAGACCCAGTACTTC | CASRERTGTDRLETQYF
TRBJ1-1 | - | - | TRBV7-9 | TGTGCCAGCAGCTCTGGACTGGGCACTGAAGCTTTCTTT | CASSSGLGTEAFF